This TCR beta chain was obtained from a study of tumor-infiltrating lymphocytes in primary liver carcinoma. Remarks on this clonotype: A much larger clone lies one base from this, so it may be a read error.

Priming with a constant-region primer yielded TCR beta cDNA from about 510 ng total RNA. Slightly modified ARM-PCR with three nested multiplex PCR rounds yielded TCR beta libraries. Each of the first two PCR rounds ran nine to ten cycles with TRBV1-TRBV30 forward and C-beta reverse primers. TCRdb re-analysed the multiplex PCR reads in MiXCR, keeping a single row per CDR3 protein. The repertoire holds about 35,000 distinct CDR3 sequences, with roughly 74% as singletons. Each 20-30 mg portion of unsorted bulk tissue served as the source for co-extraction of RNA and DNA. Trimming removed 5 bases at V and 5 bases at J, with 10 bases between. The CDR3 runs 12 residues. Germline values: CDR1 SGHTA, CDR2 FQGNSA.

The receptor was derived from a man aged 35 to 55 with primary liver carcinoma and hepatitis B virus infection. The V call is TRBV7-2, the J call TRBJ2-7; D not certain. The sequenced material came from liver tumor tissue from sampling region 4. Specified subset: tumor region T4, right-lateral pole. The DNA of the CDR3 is TGTGCCAGCAGCCAGAACGGTAACGAGCAGTACTTC. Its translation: CASSQNGNEQYF.